One and the same sample provided the 6 T cell receptor beta chains below, sequenced in a study of blood T cell repertoires in COVID-19. Sequenced by immunoSEQ multiplex PCR; TCRdb stores in-frame clones only, minus some. The sample has hundreds of thousands of clones, about 87% seen once. The sequencing input was peripheral blood. The receptor source for this set is a man aged 18 to 30 with COVID-19, enrolled during active disease.

The chain uses TRBV2 and TRBJ1-2, with D maybe TRBD1 (5 bases). CDR3 size: 17 residues. Trimming removed 2 bases from V and 4 bases from J, with 20 bases in between. Germline V CDR1 and CDR2: SNHLY, FYNNEI. CDR3 loop: CASSELGGSGGSYGYTF. In DNA, the CDR3 is TGTGCCAGCAGTGAATTAGGTGGGAGTGGGGGGAGCTATGGCTACACCTTC. The variable domain in full, with the rest retrieved from reference TRBV2 and TRBJ1-2, is EPEVTQTPSHQVTQMGQEVILRCVPISNHLYFYWYRQILGQKVEFLVSFYNNEISEKSEIFDDQFSVERPDGSNFTLKIRSTKLEDSAMYFCASSELGGSGGSYGYTFGSGTRLTVV.

V is TRBV7-3 and J is TRBJ2-7, with TRBD2 matching 10 bases. V lost 5 bases, J lost 5 bases, and 9 bases stayed unmatched. Germline assignment: CDR1 SGHTA and CDR2 FQGTGA. The CDR3 totals 15 residues. CDR3 region: CASSLDRTSGNEQYF. In nucleotides, the CDR3 is TGTGCCAGCAGCCTCGACCGGACTAGCGGAAACGAGCAGTACTTC.

The chain recombines TRBV2 with TRBJ2-2, with TRBD2 matching over 7 bases. The CDR3 loop spans 14 amino acids. Germline CDR1 and CDR2: SNHLY and FYNNEI. The ends lost 6 bases at V and 6 bases at J; junction bases unmatched: 7. Here the CDR3 DNA reads TGTGCCAGCAGGGACTACCGGGAGGCCGGGGAGCTGTTTTTT. Its protein is CASRDYREAGELFF. Combining the CDR3 with reference TRBV2 and TRBJ2-2 gives the whole variable domain EPEVTQTPSHQVTQMGQEVILRCVPISNHLYFYWYRQILGQKVEFLVSFYNNEISEKSEIFDDQFSVERPDGSNFTLKIRSTKLEDSAMYFCASRDYREAGELFFGEGSRLTVL.

As DNA, the CDR3 is TGTGCCAGCAGTCCCACTACGGGGGGTACCGGGGAGCTGTTTTTT. It specifies CASSPTTGGTGELFF. This chain uses TRBV3-1 (or the pseudogene TRBV3-2) with TRBJ2-2; 7 bases match TRBD2. Trimming took 6 bases from V and 5 from J; bases not matched to a gene: 9. CDR3 length: 15 amino acids. Germline V CDR1 and CDR2: LGHDT, YNNKEL (reference sequence).

The genes are TRBV6-1 and TRBJ2-1, with a tentative D call TRBD1 (5 bases). Trimming took off 1 base at V and 0 bases at J, with 7 bases between the two ends. Germline CDR1 is MNHNS and CDR2 is SASEGT. This CDR3 has 15 residues. Here the CDR3 DNA reads TGTGCCAGCAGTGAAGTTACAGGCTCCTACAATGAGCAGTTCTTC. This sequence encodes CASSEVTGSYNEQFF.

The rearrangement links TRBV3-1 (or the pseudogene TRBV3-2) to TRBJ2-3, with D possibly being TRBD1 (6 bases). CDR3 size: 14 residues. Germline V gene lookup returns CDR1 LGHDT and CDR2 YNNKEL (reference sequence). Trimming stripped 4 bases from V and 0 bases from J, with 8 bases between. CDR3 nucleotides: TGTGCCAGCAGCCGGGACATTAGCACAGATACGCAGTATTTT. Amino acid sequence: CASSRDISTDTQYF.